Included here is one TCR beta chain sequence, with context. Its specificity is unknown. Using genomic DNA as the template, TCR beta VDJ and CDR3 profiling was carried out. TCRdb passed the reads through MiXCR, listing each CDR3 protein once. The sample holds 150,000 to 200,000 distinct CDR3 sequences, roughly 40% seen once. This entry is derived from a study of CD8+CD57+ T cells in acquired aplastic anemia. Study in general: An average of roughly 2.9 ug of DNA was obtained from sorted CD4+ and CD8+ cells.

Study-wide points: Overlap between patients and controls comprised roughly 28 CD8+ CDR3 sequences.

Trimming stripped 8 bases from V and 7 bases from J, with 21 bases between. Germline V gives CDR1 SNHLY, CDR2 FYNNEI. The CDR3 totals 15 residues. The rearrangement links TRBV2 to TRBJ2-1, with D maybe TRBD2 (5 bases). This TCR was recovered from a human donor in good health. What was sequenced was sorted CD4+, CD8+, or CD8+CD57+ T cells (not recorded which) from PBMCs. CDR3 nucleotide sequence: TGTGCCAGCTCCCCGCGCGGCCGGGAAGGGAATGAGCAGTTCTTC. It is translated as CASSPRGREGNEQFF.